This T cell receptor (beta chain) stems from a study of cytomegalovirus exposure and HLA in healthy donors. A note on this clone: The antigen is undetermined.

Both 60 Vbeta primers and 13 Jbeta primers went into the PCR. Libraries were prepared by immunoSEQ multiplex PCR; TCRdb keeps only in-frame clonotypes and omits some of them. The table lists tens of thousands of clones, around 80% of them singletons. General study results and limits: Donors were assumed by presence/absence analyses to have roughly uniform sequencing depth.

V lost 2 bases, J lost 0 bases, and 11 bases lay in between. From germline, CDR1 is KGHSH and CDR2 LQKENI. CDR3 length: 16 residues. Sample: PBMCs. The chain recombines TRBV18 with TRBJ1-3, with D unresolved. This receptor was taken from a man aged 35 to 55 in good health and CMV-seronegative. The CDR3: CASSPVPPSSGNTIYF. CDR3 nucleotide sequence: TGTGCCAGCTCACCAGTACCCCCGAGCTCTGGAAACACCATATATTTT.